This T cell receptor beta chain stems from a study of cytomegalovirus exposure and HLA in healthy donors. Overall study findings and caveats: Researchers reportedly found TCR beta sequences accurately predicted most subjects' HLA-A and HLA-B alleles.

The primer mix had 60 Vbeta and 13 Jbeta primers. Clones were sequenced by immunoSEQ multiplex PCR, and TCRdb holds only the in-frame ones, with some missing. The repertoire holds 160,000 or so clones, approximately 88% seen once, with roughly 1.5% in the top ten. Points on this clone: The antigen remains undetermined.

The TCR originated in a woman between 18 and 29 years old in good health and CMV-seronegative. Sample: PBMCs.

CDR3 protein: CASSFTGMSYEQYF. The CDR3 region has the DNA TGTGCCAGCAGCTTCACAGGGATGTCCTACGAGCAGTACTTC. The chain employs TRBV7-9 and TRBJ2-7; D might be TRBD1 (6 bases). Trimming took 3 bases from V and 1 from J, leaving 10 bases between them. The CDR3 has 14 amino acids. Germline V CDR1 and CDR2: SEHNR, FQNEAQ (reference sequence).